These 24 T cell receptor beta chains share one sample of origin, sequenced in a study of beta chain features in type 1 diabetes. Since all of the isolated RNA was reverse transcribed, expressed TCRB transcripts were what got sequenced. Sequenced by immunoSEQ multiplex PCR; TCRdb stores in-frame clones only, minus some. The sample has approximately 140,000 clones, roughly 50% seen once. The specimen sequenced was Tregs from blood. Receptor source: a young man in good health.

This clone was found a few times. DNA of the CDR3: TGCGCCAGCAGCCCACGACTAGCGGGAGGGCCGGGTGAAGAGACCCAGTACTTC. It yields the protein CASSPRLAGGPGEETQYF. V gene TRBV4-1 combines with J gene TRBJ2-5; TRBD2 agrees at 14 bases. Losses at the gene ends were 4 bases for V and 3 bases for J; bases not matched to a gene: 10. From germline, CDR1 is MGHRA and CDR2 YSYEKL. The CDR3 has 18 residues.

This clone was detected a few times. CDR3 nucleotide sequence: TGTGCCAGCACCTCCTTTAGCGGGAGGGCGGATGAGCAGTTCTTC. It encodes CASTSFSGRADEQFF. This chain uses TRBV7-6 with TRBJ2-1; 11 bases fit TRBD2. CDR1 is SGHVS, CDR2 FNYEAQ, per germline. The CDR3 totals 15 residues. With 7 bases clipped from V and 8 bases from J, the junction kept 10 bases outside the gene matches.

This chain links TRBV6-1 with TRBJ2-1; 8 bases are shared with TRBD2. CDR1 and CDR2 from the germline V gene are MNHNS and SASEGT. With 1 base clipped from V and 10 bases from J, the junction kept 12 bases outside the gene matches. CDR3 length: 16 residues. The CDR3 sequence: CASSEGWGLRGGEQFF. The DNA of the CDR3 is TGTGCCAGCAGTGAAGGGTGGGGCCTCCGGGGGGGAGAGCAGTTCTTC.

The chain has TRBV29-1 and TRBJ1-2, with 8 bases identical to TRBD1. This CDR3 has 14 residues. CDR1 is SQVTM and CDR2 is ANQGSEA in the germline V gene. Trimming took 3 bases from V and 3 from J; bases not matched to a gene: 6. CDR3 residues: CSVDFRGRYYGYTF. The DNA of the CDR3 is TGCAGCGTTGATTTCAGGGGGCGGTACTATGGCTACACCTTC.

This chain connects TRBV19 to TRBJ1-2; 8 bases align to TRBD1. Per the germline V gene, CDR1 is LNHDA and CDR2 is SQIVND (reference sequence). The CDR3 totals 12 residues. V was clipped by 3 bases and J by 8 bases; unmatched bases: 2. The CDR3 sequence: CASSMAGGGYTF. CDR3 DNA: TGTGCCAGTAGTATGGCAGGGGGCGGCTACACCTTC.

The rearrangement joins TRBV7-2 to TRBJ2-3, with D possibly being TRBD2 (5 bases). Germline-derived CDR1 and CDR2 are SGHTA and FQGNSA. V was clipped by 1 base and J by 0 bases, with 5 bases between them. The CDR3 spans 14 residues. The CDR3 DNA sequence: TGTGCCAGCAGCTTAGGGACTAGCACAGATACGCAGTATTTT. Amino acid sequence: CASSLGTSTDTQYF.

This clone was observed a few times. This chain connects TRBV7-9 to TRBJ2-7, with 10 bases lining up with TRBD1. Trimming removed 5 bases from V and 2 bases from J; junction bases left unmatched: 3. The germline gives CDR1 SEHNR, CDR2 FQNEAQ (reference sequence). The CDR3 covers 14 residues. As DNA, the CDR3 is TGTGCCAGCAGCCGGACAGGGGGAACCTACGAGCAGTACTTC. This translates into CASSRTGGTYEQYF.

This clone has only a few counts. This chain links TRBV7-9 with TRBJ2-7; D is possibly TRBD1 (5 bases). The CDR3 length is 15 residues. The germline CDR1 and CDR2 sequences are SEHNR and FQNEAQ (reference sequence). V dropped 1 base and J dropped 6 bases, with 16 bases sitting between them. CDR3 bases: TGTGCCAGCAGCTTAGTTGGTCAGGGCAGAGGCGAGCAGTACTTC. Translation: CASSLVGQGRGEQYF.

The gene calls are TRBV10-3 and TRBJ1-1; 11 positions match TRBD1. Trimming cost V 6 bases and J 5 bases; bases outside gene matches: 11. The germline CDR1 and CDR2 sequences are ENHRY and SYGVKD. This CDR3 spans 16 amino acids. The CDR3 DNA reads TGTGCCATCAGGCCCGGGACAGGGGGAGCTAATACTGAAGCTTTCTTT. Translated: CAIRPGTGGANTEAFF.

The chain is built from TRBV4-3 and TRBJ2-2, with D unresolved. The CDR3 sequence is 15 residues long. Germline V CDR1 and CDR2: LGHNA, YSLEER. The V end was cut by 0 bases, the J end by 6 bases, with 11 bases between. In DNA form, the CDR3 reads TGCGCCAGCAGCCAAGATGGGCGAGTTGCCGGGGAGCTGTTTTTT. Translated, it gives CASSQDGRVAGELFF.

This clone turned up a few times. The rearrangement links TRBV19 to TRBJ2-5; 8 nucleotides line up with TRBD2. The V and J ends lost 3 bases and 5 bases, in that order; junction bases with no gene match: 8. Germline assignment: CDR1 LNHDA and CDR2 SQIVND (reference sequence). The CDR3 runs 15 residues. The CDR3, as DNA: TGTGCCAGTAGTATCACGGCGGGAGGCTGGGAGACCCAGTACTTC. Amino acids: CASSITAGGWETQYF.

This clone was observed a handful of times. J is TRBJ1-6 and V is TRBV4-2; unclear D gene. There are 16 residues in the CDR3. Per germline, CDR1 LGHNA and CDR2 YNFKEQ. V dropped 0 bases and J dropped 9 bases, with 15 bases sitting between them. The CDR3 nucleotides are TGTGCCAGCAGCCAAGACGAGATGGCGCGGGGTTCACCCCTCCACTTT. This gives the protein CASSQDEMARGSPLHF.

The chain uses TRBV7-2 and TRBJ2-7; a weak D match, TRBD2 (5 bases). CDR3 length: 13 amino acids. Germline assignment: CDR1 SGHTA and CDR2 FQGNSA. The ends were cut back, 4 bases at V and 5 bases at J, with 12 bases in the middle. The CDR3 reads CASSSTRGNEQYF. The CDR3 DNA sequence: TGTGCCAGCAGCTCAACCCGGGGAAACGAGCAGTACTTC.

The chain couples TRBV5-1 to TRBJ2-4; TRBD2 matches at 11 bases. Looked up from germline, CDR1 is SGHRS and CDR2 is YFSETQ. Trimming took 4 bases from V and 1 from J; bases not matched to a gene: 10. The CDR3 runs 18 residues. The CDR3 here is CASSLYSGRAGAKNIQYF. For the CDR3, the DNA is TGCGCCAGCAGCCTATATAGCGGGAGGGCCGGGGCCAAAAACATTCAGTACTTC.

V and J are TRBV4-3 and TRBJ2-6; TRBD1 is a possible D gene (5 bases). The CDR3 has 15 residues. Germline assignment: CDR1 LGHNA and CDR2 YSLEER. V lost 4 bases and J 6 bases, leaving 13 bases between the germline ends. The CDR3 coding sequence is TGCGCCAGCAGCCCGGACACGTTCTTGGCCAACGTCCTGACTTTC. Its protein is CASSPDTFLANVLTF.

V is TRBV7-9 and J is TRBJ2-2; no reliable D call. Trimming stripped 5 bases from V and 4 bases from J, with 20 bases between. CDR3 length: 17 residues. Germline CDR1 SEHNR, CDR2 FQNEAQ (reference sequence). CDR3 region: CASSPVLSRLFTGELFF. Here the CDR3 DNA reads TGTGCCAGCAGCCCCGTACTCTCTAGGCTCTTCACCGGGGAGCTGTTTTTT. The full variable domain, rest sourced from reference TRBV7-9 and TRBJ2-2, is DTGVSQNPRHKITKRGQNVTFRCDPISEHNRLYWYRQTLGQGPEFLTYFQNEAQLEKSRLLSDRFSAERPKGSFSTLEIQRTEQGDSAMYLCASSPVLSRLFTGELFFGEGSRLTVL.

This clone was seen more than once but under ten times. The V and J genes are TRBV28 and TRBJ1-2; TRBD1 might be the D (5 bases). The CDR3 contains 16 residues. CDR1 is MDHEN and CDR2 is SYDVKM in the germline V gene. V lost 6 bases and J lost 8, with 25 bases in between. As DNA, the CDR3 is TGTGCCAGCAGCCTCACGGGTGGGGGGGTTCTCAGAGGCTACACCTTC. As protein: CASSLTGGGVLRGYTF.

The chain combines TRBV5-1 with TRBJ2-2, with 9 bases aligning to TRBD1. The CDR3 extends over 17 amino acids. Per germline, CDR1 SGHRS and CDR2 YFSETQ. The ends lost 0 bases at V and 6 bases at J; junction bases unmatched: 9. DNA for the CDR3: TGCGCCAGCAGCTTGGGCTCTGCGGGACAGGGCCCCGGGGAGCTGTTTTTT. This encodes CASSLGSAGQGPGELFF.

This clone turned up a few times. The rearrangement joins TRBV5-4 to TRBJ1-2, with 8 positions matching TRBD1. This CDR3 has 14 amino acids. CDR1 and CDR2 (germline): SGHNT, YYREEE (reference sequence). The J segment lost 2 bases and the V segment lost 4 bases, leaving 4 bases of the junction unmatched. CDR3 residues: CASSRDRRNYGYTF. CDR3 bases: TGTGCCAGCAGCCGGGACAGGAGAAACTATGGCTACACCTTC.

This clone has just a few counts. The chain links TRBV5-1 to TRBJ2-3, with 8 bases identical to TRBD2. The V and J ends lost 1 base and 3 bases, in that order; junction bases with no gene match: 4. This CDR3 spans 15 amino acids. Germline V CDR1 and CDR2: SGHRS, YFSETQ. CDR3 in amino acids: CASSLNSGVTDTQYF. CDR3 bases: TGCGCCAGCAGCTTGAATAGCGGGGTTACAGATACGCAGTATTTT.

CDR3 nucleotide sequence: TGTGCCAGCAGTGATTCCCTAGCGGGAGGCACTTTATCCTACGAGCAGTACTTC. This codes for CASSDSLAGGTLSYEQYF. The chain couples TRBV2 to TRBJ2-7, with 11 bases aligning to TRBD2. The V and J ends lost 3 bases and 1 base, in that order; junction bases with no gene match: 11. Per the germline V gene, CDR1 is SNHLY and CDR2 is FYNNEI. The CDR3 is 18 residues long.

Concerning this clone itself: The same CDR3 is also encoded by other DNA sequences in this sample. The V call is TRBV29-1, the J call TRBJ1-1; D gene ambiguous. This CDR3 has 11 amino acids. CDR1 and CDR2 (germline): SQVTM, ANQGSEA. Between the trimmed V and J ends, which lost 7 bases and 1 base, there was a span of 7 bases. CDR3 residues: CSGGGNTEAFF. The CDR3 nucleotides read TGCAGCGGGGGAGGGAACACTGAAGCTTTCTTT.

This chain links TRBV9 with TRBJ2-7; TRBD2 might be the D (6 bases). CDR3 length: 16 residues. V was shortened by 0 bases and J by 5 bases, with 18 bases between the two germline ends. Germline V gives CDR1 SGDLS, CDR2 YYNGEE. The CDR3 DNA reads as TGTGCCAGCAGCGTAGAAGTCGGCGGGAACGGCCACGAGCAGTACTTC. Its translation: CASSVEVGGNGHEQYF.

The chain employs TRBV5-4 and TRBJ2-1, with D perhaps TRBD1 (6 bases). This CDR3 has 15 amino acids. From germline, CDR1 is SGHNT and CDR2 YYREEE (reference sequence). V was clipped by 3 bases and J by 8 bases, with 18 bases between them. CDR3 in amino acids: CASSSPGFRGHEQFF. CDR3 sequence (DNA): TGTGCCAGCAGCTCACCCGGGTTCAGGGGCCATGAGCAGTTCTTC.